The T cell receptor beta chain under discussion was sequenced for a study of cytomegalovirus exposure and HLA in healthy donors. Study-level findings and limits: A few chains linked to CMV were shown in vitro to be specific for CMV antigens. With DRB1 most and HLA-C fewest, TCR association rates differed between HLA loci in a later analysis.

Primers: 60 Vbeta forward and 13 Jbeta reverse. Method: immunoSEQ multiplex PCR; TCRdb's copy keeps in-frame clones and lacks some. The table includes approximately 220,000 clones, 75% to 90% detected once. Germline-derived CDR1 and CDR2 are LNHDA and SQIVND (reference sequence). The junction had 3 bases not matched to a gene; V was cut back by 4 bases and J by 2 bases. CDR3 length: 14 amino acids. With regard to this clone: Its target is not known.

The receptor was isolated from a boy aged 2 to 10 in good health and CMV-seronegative. The chain is built from TRBV19 and TRBJ2-3, with 7 bases that match TRBD1. The sample consisted of PBMCs. The CDR3 DNA reads as TGTGCCAGTAGTAGACAGGGTTCCACAGATACGCAGTATTTT. Translating it yields CASSRQGSTDTQYF.